The 10 T cell receptor beta chains presented below share a single source sample, sequenced in a study of breast tumors, draining lymph nodes, adjacent tissues. Breast cancer patients provided tissue from their axillary draining lymph nodes. TCRdb recomputed calls from the multiplex PCR reads with MiXCR, one row per CDR3 protein. The sample has about 89,000 distinct CDR3 sequences, over 25% seen once. Sequencing was done on a sample of axillary lymph node tissue. The receptor set was obtained from a female donor with breast cancer. Some clones in this sample may be carry-over from other donors' samples.

At least ten counts were recorded for this clonotype. The chain uses TRBV4-1 and TRBJ1-2; tentatively, D is TRBD1 (5 bases). Looked up from germline, CDR1 is MGHRA and CDR2 is YSYEKL. Trimming shortened V by 3 bases and J by 7 bases, and 15 bases separated the two germline ends. The CDR3 covers 14 residues. CDR3 sequence (DNA): TGCGCCAGCAGCCAGGGGCCAAGGGCCTTTGGCTACACCTTC. Its protein is CASSQGPRAFGYTF.

This clonotype was found many times. The chain has TRBV7-9 and TRBJ1-5; D remains ambiguous. The V end was cut by 6 bases, the J end by 4 bases, with 13 bases between. The CDR3 length is 14 residues. Germline lookup yields CDR1 SEHNR and CDR2 FQNEAQ (reference sequence). The CDR3 here is CASSSNIGNQPQHF. The CDR3 nucleotides read TGTGCCAGCAGTTCCAACATTGGGAATCAGCCCCAGCATTTT.

In regard to this clonotype: A much larger clone lies a single base off, so this may be a read error. The V call is TRBV5-4, the J call TRBJ2-1, with a possible D match to TRBD1 (5 bases). V dropped 6 bases and J dropped 9 bases, with 19 bases sitting between them. CDR3 size: 14 residues. Per the germline V gene, CDR1 is SGHNT and CDR2 is YYREEE (reference sequence). The CDR3 loop reads CASIQGWPNSEQFF. CDR3 coding DNA: TGTGCCAGCATCCAGGGCTGGCCAAACAGTGAGCAGTTCTTC.

V gene TRBV10-3 combines with J gene TRBJ1-4, with unresolved D. The germline V gene encodes CDR1 ENHRY and CDR2 SYGVKD. With 0 bases removed from V and 6 bases from J, the gap between germline ends came to 23 bases. This CDR3 spans 19 amino acids. In DNA form, the CDR3 reads TGTGCCATCAGTGAGTCGATAAGTTGGCGGGTTCGGGCGGATGAAAAACTGTTTTTT. The encoded protein is CAISESISWRVRADEKLFF.

The CDR3 loop is CASGFTGMNTEAFF. CDR3 DNA sequence: TGTGCCAGCGGCTTCACAGGAATGAACACTGAAGCTTTCTTT. The chain carries TRBV12-3 or TRBV12-4 and TRBJ1-1; possibly TRBD1 for D (5 bases). This CDR3 has 14 residues. Trimming took 8 bases from V and 0 from J, leaving 13 bases between them.

In its sample, this clonotype was seen many times. This rearrangement joins TRBV24-1 to TRBJ2-6; D might be TRBD2 (5 bases). The CDR3 is made up of 16 amino acids. The germline CDR1 and CDR2 sequences are KGHDR and SFDVKD. The V and J ends lost 2 bases and 4 bases respectively, with 11 bases between them. CDR3 residues: CATSDSGVAGANVLTF. CDR3 DNA sequence: TGTGCCACCAGTGATTCTGGAGTAGCGGGGGCCAACGTCCTGACTTTC.

This clonotype was observed at least ten times. The CDR3 DNA reads as TGCGCCAGCAGCCAAGAATGGGACAGGGGGTCTGATGAGCAGTTCTTC. This gives the protein CASSQEWDRGSDEQFF. The genes are TRBV4-3 and TRBJ2-1, with TRBD1 matching 11 bases. After removal of 0 bases from V and 8 bases from J, the junction contained 6 bases not matched to a gene. There are 16 residues in the CDR3. CDR1 is LGHNA and CDR2 is YSLEER in the germline V gene.

This clonotype was seen repeatedly, ten times or more. J is TRBJ1-2 and V is TRBV7-2; 7 positions agree with TRBD1. J lost 4 bases, V lost 5 bases, and 4 bases had no gene match. The CDR3 runs to 13 residues. From germline, CDR1 is SGHTA and CDR2 FQGNSA. CDR3 amino acids: CASSHDRAYGYTF. CDR3 sequence (DNA): TGTGCCAGCAGCCACGACAGGGCCTATGGCTACACCTTC.

There are many counts of this clonotype. V gene TRBV5-8 combines with J gene TRBJ2-1; 10 bases map to TRBD2. The CDR3 totals 19 residues. Germline CDR1 and CDR2: SGHTS and YDEGEE. The V segment lost 4 bases and the J segment 4 bases; nucleotides outside the gene matches: 17. CDR3 sequence reads: CASSTDRVGAGGPYNEQFF. Here the CDR3 DNA reads TGTGCCAGCAGCACCGACAGGGTGGGAGCGGGAGGGCCTTACAATGAGCAGTTCTTC.

V gene TRBV5-8 combines with J gene TRBJ2-1; perhaps TRBD2 as D (6 bases). The CDR3 extends over 15 amino acids. Trimming took 5 bases from V and 1 from J, leaving 13 bases between them. CDR1 is SGHTS, CDR2 YDEGEE, per germline. CDR3 DNA: TGTGCCAGCAGACAGGCGGGAACTTCCTACAATGAGCAGTTCTTC. It codes for CASRQAGTSYNEQFF.